This TCR beta chain was sequenced for a study of blood T cell repertoires in COVID-19. Turning to the study itself: Donors in the United States, Italy and Spain gave samples during acute or convalescent COVID-19. The cDNA or gDNA used as material had been derived from T cells, B-cell-depleted T cells, or PBMCs.

How the authors handled the data: Reference gene primer amplification yielded estimated nucleated cell counts. Only in-frame clones appear in the TCRdb table, and some are missing; sequencing was by immunoSEQ multiplex PCR. V, J and clone size were drawn from that table, and D and trimming were deduced from the DNA. The data show fewer than 250,000 clones, roughly four fifths seen once. This CDR3 contains 13 residues. The germline V gene has CDR1 MNHEY and CDR2 SVGAGI. Between the trimmed V and J ends, which lost 4 bases and 2 bases, there was a span of 8 bases. The sample comprised peripheral blood. This receptor was identified in a woman aged 70-85 years with acute or convalescent COVID-19. V gene TRBV6-5 combines with J gene TRBJ1-2; D remains ambiguous. The CDR3 DNA follows: TGTGCCAGCAGTTCGAGCGGGAACTATGGCTACACCTTC. This sequence encodes CASSSSGNYGYTF.